These 21 T cell receptor beta chains came from one sample sequenced in a study of cytotoxic CD8 clonotypes in ibrutinib-treated CLL (dated by TCRdb to about 2021). The time point label, as the study defines it: approximately 25 months on ibrutinib. Receptors were amplified or captured by the immunoSEQ multiplex PCR assay. What TCRdb holds here is the immuneACCESS table cut down to in-frame rearrangements. Part of the clones is not present; checked against another copy, under half of the missing clones reflect an unresolved V gene, and the others are unexplained. The sample table holds some 47,000 clones, of which 57% were seen once. The ten largest clones add up to around 30% of the sample. Sample: PBMCs, taken after 24 months of ibrutinib treatment. The source of these receptors is a human donor with chronic lymphocytic leukemia.

The gene calls are TRBV4-1 and TRBJ1-1, with 11 bases identical to TRBD1. The CDR3 extends over 14 amino acids. With V trimmed by 4 bases and J by 4 bases, 2 bases remained unmatched. Per the germline V gene, CDR1 is MGHRA and CDR2 is YSYEKL. In DNA, the CDR3 is TGCGCCAGCAGCCGAGGACAGGGGGCCACTGAAGCTTTCTTT. As protein: CASSRGQGATEAFF.

The chain recombines TRBV7-6 with TRBJ1-3, with a possible D match to TRBD1 (6 bases). This CDR3 contains 19 residues. V was clipped by 1 base and J by 1 base, with 20 bases between them. Germline CDR1 is SGHVS and CDR2 is FNYEAQ. The chain's CDR3 is CASSLVQPHGGSSGNTIYF. The CDR3 DNA is TGTGCCAGCAGCTTAGTCCAGCCCCATGGGGGCTCATCTGGAAACACCATATATTTT.

This chain's CDR3 is CASSPGQGSLAKNIQYF. Here the CDR3 DNA reads TGCGCCAGCAGCCCGGGACAGGGAAGCCTAGCCAAAAACATTCAGTACTTC. The chain couples TRBV5-1 to TRBJ2-4; TRBD1 agrees at 9 bases. Germline V gives CDR1 SGHRS, CDR2 YFSETQ. J gave up 0 bases and V 4 bases, and 8 bases lay outside the gene matches. This CDR3 comprises 17 residues.

This clone has just one count. The V gene is TRBV9, the J gene TRBJ2-7; a possible D gene is TRBD1 (7 bases). The CDR3 runs 15 residues. V shed 0 bases and J shed 3 bases, with 13 bases lying between them. Germline V CDR1 and CDR2: SGDLS, YYNGEE. The CDR3 here is CASSVGGDSYYEQYF. CDR3 nucleotides: TGTGCCAGCAGCGTAGGGGGGGACAGCTACTACGAGCAGTACTTC.

With respect to this clone: At one end, the junction sequence differs from germline, possibly due to a read error. The chain carries TRBV7-7 and TRBJ2-2, with D perhaps matching TRBD2 (5 bases). The germline V gene has CDR1 SSHAT and CDR2 FNYEAQ (reference sequence). This CDR3 is 14 amino acids long. CDR3 sequence: CASSQRTFTGELFF. The CDR3, as DNA: TGTGCTAGCAGCCAAAGGACTTTCACCGGGGAGCTGTTTTTT.

The chain joins TRBV4-1 to TRBJ1-2, with TRBD1 matching over 7 bases. Germline V gives CDR1 MGHRA, CDR2 YSYEKL. CDR3 length equals 15 residues. V gave up 0 bases and J gave up 4 bases; unmatched junction bases: 5. CDR3 loop: CASSQDPGGGYGYTF. For the CDR3, the DNA is TGCGCCAGCAGCCAAGACCCAGGGGGAGGCTATGGCTACACCTTC.

This clone was picked up one time. This CDR3 is CASSRGSDNTIYF. CDR3 DNA: TGTGCCAGCAGCCGGGGGTCGGACAACACCATATATTTT. The chain uses TRBV6-5 and TRBJ1-3, with D possibly TRBD1 on 5 matching bases. V gave up 6 bases and J gave up 7 bases, with 13 bases separating them. CDR1 MNHEY and CDR2 SVGAGI come from the germline V gene. This CDR3 spans 13 amino acids.

The J gene is TRBJ2-7, the V gene TRBV6-5, with TRBD1 matching 8 bases. The length of the CDR3 is 14 residues. Trimming cost V 4 bases and J 3 bases; bases outside gene matches: 5. Germline V gene lookup returns CDR1 MNHEY and CDR2 SVGAGI. CDR3 loop: CASSSGQGFYEQYF. The CDR3 DNA follows: TGTGCCAGCAGTTCTGGACAGGGATTCTACGAGCAGTACTTC.

This clone was observed a few times. This chain joins TRBV6-5 and TRBJ2-7; D is perhaps TRBD2 (6 bases). V lost 4 bases, J lost 5 bases, and 21 bases lay in between. This CDR3 spans 16 amino acids. CDR1 is MNHEY, CDR2 SVGAGI, per germline. CDR3 nucleotides: TGTGCCAGCAGTTCAACCCAACTAGCAGCCCTCCACGAGCAGTACTTC. It is translated as CASSSTQLAALHEQYF.

This clone was counted a few times. V and J are TRBV5-1 and TRBJ2-7; 10 bases are shared with TRBD2. From germline, CDR1 is SGHRS and CDR2 YFSETQ. This CDR3 has 18 amino acids. With V trimmed by 0 bases and J by 7 bases, 16 bases remained unmatched. In DNA form, the CDR3 reads TGCGCCAGCAGCTTGGGACCCTTGGGAGCGGGGGGGCCGGATGAGCAGTACTTC. Protein: CASSLGPLGAGGPDEQYF.

The rearrangement uses TRBV6-1 and TRBJ2-4; unclear D gene. The CDR3 totals 11 residues. Germline V CDR1 and CDR2: MNHNS, SASEGT. V shed 5 bases and J shed 15 bases, with 14 bases lying between them. The CDR3 region is CASSPSEQRYF. The CDR3 coding sequence is TGTGCCAGCAGTCCCTCGGAACAACGGTACTTC.

This clone was detected a few times. V gene TRBV7-6 combines with J gene TRBJ2-2, with 7 bases that match TRBD1. The germline V gene encodes CDR1 SGHVS and CDR2 FNYEAQ. The CDR3 is made up of 17 amino acids. The ends lost 0 bases at V and 7 bases at J; junction bases unmatched: 11. The CDR3 loop is CASSLATPGQSGGELFF. The DNA of the CDR3 is TGTGCCAGCAGCTTAGCCACCCCGGGACAGTCGGGCGGGGAGCTGTTTTTT.

This chain uses TRBV6-6 with TRBJ2-5; either TRBD1 or TRBD2 may fit D (5 bases each). Between the trimmed V and J ends, which lost 6 bases and 0 bases, there was a span of 17 bases. The length of the CDR3 is 16 residues. The V gene's germline CDR1 is MNHNY and CDR2 SVGAGI (reference sequence). The chain's CDR3 is CASSLLGDPHQETQYF. CDR3 nucleotides: TGTGCCAGCAGCCTCCTAGGGGACCCGCACCAAGAGACCCAGTACTTC.

This clone was seen more than once but under ten times. The chain uses TRBV27 and TRBJ1-6; the D is unclear. V was shortened by 6 bases and J by 11 bases, with 26 bases between the two germline ends. This CDR3 has 17 residues. Germline V lookup: CDR1 MNHEY, CDR2 SMNVEV (reference sequence). CDR3 protein: CASSPPRRVGMPPPLHF. CDR3 sequence (DNA): TGTGCCAGCAGCCCACCCCGGAGGGTGGGGATGCCGCCACCCCTCCACTTT.

This clone is medium-sized. The genes are TRBV2 and TRBJ2-7; 10 positions agree with TRBD2. CDR1 is SNHLY and CDR2 is FYNNEI in the germline V gene. The CDR3 consists of 16 residues. Trimming took 8 bases from V and 2 from J; bases not matched to a gene: 12. As DNA, the CDR3 is TGTGCCAGCGGGGGGCCTAGCGGGGGATATCCCTACGAGCAGTACTTC. Its protein product is CASGGPSGGYPYEQYF.

This clone has more than one count but fewer than ten. V gene TRBV6-6 combines with J gene TRBJ2-5, with D possibly being TRBD1 or TRBD2 (5 bases each). CDR1 and CDR2 from the germline V gene are MNHNY and SVGAGI (reference sequence). The CDR3 is made up of 12 amino acids. Deletions cut 11 bases from V and 0 bases from J, with 10 bases between. CDR3: CAGSRDQETQYF. CDR3 DNA: TGTGCCGGGAGCAGGGACCAAGAGACCCAGTACTTC.

A single count supports this clone. This rearrangement joins TRBV6-5 to TRBJ2-1; 8 nucleotides line up with TRBD2. In germline, CDR1 is MNHEY, CDR2 SVGAGI. Trimming took 0 bases from V and 14 from J; bases not matched to a gene: 9. The CDR3 sequence is 14 residues long. The CDR3 nucleotides are TGTGCCAGCAGTTACTCGCCAGCGGGGGTAACCAAGTTCTTC. The encoded protein is CASSYSPAGVTKFF.

This rearrangement joins TRBV6-1 to TRBJ1-4; D gene uncertain. This CDR3 comprises 14 residues. CDR1 is MNHNS, CDR2 SASEGT, per germline. The ends were cut back, 7 bases at V and 0 bases at J, with 9 bases in the middle. The CDR3 region is CASTGIATNEKLFF. The DNA of the CDR3 is TGTGCCAGCACCGGGATTGCAACTAATGAAAAACTGTTTTTT.

The chain is built from TRBV14 and TRBJ2-1, with D uncertain. Germline CDR1 and CDR2: SGHDN and FVKESK. The CDR3 is made up of 17 amino acids. The V gene lost 3 bases and the J gene lost 6 bases, with 21 bases spanning the gap. The CDR3 bases are TGTGCCAGCAGCCAGGTTCCCTTCGGGCCTCGGGTCAATGAGCAGTTCTTC. This gives the protein CASSQVPFGPRVNEQFF.

The rearrangement links TRBV7-8 to TRBJ2-7, with 10 positions matching TRBD1. CDR3 length: 14 residues. The V and J ends lost 5 bases and 2 bases, in that order; junction bases with no gene match: 3. Germline V gene sequence: CDR1 SGHVS, CDR2 FQNEAQ. The CDR3 DNA follows: TGTGCCAGCAGCGCCGGGACAGGGGCCTACGAGCAGTACTTC. This translates into CASSAGTGAYEQYF.

The chain uses TRBV19 and TRBJ2-3, with 7 bases that match TRBD1. The germline CDR1 and CDR2 sequences are LNHDA and SQIVND (reference sequence). The V gene end was trimmed by 5 bases and the J gene end by 3 bases; junction bases not matched to a gene: 8. The CDR3 sequence is 15 residues long. The CDR3 DNA sequence: TGTGCCAGTAGTCCTTGGACAGGTTTAACAGATACGCAGTATTTT. It translates to CASSPWTGLTDTQYF.